One and the same sample provided the 21 T cell receptor beta chains below, sequenced in a study of identical twins. TCRdb called the 5' RACE reads again in MiXCR, with one record for every CDR3 protein. The sample carries fewer than 500,000 distinct CDR3 sequences, approximately 14% recorded once. The same data also contributed to another study, on yellow fever vaccine responses in identical twins.

The sequenced sample was CD4+ T cells sorted from blood. The receptor source for this set is a woman younger than 30 in good health.

The chain carries TRBV2 and TRBJ1-1, with D possibly matching TRBD1 (5 bases). The V gene's germline CDR1 is SNHLY and CDR2 FYNNEI. The length of the CDR3 is 13 residues. Deletions cut 7 bases from V and 2 bases from J, with 11 bases between. This CDR3 is CASNRQSNTEAFF. The CDR3 DNA follows: TGTGCCAGCAATAGACAGAGTAACACTGAAGCTTTCTTT.

This clonotype was seen only a few times. The rearrangement joins TRBV7-2 to TRBJ2-2, with D hard to call. The germline CDR1 and CDR2 sequences are SGHTA and FQGNSA. This CDR3 comprises 13 residues. Trimming took off 6 bases at V and 7 bases at J, with 12 bases between the two ends. Here the CDR3 reads CASRNERVGELFF. The DNA of the CDR3 is TGTGCCAGCAGAAACGAGCGCGTCGGGGAGCTGTTTTTT.

The chain recombines TRBV28 with TRBJ1-2; the match to TRBD1 covers 10 bases. V lost 4 bases to trimming and J lost 5 bases; unmatched junction nucleotides: 13. This CDR3 region has 17 residues. Germline V CDR1 and CDR2: MDHEN, SYDVKM. The CDR3 DNA reads as TGTGCCAGCAGTTCAACTCTCAGGACAGGGGGTTGGTATGGCTACACCTTC. Translation gives CASSSTLRTGGWYGYTF.

This clonotype was counted a few times. A read error may account for a junction end that differs from germline. The chain joins TRBV7-7 to TRBJ2-7, with D tentatively TRBD1 (6 bases). The CDR3 runs 15 residues. CDR1 and CDR2 (germline): SSHAT, FNYEAQ (reference sequence). CDR3 amino acids: CASSFGLTGPYEQYF. CDR3 DNA: TGTGCTAGCAGCTTTGGGCTGACAGGACCCTACGAGCAGTACTTC.

This clonotype occurred a few times. V and J are TRBV18 and TRBJ2-7, with unresolved D. CDR1 is KGHSH, CDR2 LQKENI, per germline. This CDR3 spans 13 amino acids. V lost 5 bases and J lost 3, with 11 bases in between. CDR3 sequence: CASSSGSLYEQYF. The DNA for the CDR3 is TGTGCCAGCTCATCCGGGTCCCTCTACGAGCAGTACTTC.

V is TRBV7-2 and J is TRBJ2-1; D gene ambiguous. CDR3 length: 11 residues. Germline assignment: CDR1 SGHTA and CDR2 FQGNSA. Between the trimmed V and J ends, which lost 2 bases and 9 bases, there was a span of 5 bases. As DNA, the CDR3 is TGTGCCAGCAGCTTAAATTCTGAGCAGTTCTTC. It specifies CASSLNSEQFF.

This clonotype was observed a handful of times. V and J are TRBV15 and TRBJ2-7, with D unclear. The CDR3 runs to 15 residues. V dropped 1 base and J dropped 3 bases, with 13 bases sitting between them. Germline CDR1 is LNHNV and CDR2 is YYDKDF (reference sequence). The CDR3 sequence is CATSRAPTSNYEQYF. The CDR3 DNA reads TGTGCCACCAGCAGAGCCCCGACTTCCAACTACGAGCAGTACTTC.

V usage is TRBV30 and J usage is TRBJ2-1, with unresolved D. The germline CDR1 and CDR2 sequences are GTSNPN and SVGIG (reference sequence). The CDR3 has 10 amino acids. V lost 1 base and J 10 bases, leaving 5 bases between the germline ends. CDR3 DNA: TGTGCCTGGAGTGGCCTCGAGCAGTTCTTC. Residues: CAWSGLEQFF.

The J gene is TRBJ1-5, the V gene TRBV27, with a tentative D call TRBD1 (5 bases). The germline V gene has CDR1 MNHEY and CDR2 SMNVEV (reference sequence). There are 15 residues in the CDR3. Deletions cut 7 bases from V and 2 bases from J, with 15 bases between. CDR3 sequence reads: CASKAPGGGNQPQHF. The CDR3 DNA reads as TGTGCCAGCAAGGCCCCGGGGGGTGGCAATCAGCCCCAGCATTTT.

This clonotype appeared many times. V gene TRBV10-3 combines with J gene TRBJ2-7, with a possible D match to TRBD1 (5 bases). Germline CDR1 and CDR2: ENHRY and SYGVKD. The V end was cut by 9 bases, the J end by 3 bases, with 15 bases between. This CDR3 has 13 residues. CDR3 DNA: TGTGCCATTACAAGCCACCAGGGCTACGAGCAGTACTTC. As protein: CAITSHQGYEQYF.

The sample holds a few counts of this clonotype. The genes are TRBV20-1 and TRBJ2-7; 9 positions agree with TRBD2. Germline V CDR1 and CDR2: DFQATT, SNEGSKA (reference sequence). The CDR3 covers 15 residues. The V segment lost 3 bases and the J segment 3 bases; nucleotides outside the gene matches: 9. The CDR3 loop reads CSASGSGRLRYEQYF. The CDR3, as DNA: TGCAGTGCTAGTGGGAGCGGGAGGCTTCGCTACGAGCAGTACTTC.

This clonotype has more than one count but fewer than ten. The V and J genes are TRBV29-1 and TRBJ2-5; 9 positions match TRBD2. This CDR3 region has 14 residues. The ends lost 4 bases at V and 2 bases at J; junction bases unmatched: 5. Per the germline V gene, CDR1 is SQVTM and CDR2 is ANQGSEA. For the CDR3, the DNA is TGCAGCGTTGGCAGCGGGGGGAGTCAAGAGACCCAGTACTTC. As protein: CSVGSGGSQETQYF.

This clonotype has a count of ten or more. The CDR3 bases are TGTGCCAGCAGCCTCGGTCGCGGTGGGAGCAGGGGAGAGACCCAGTACTTC. It encodes CASSLGRGGSRGETQYF. The chain couples TRBV5-6 to TRBJ2-5, with a tentative D call TRBD1 (6 bases). The CDR3 runs 17 residues. In germline, CDR1 is SGHDT, CDR2 YYEEEE. V shed 4 bases and J shed 4 bases, with 23 bases lying between them.

This clonotype was counted at least ten times. The chain employs TRBV6-5 and TRBJ2-1, with 12 nucleotides matching TRBD2. The junction had 5 bases not matched to a gene; V was cut back by 2 bases and J by 0 bases. The length of the CDR3 is 18 residues. Germline loops: CDR1 MNHEY, CDR2 SVGAGI. CDR3 in DNA: TGTGCCAGCAGTTACGGGACTAGCGGGCGTAGCTCCTACAATGAGCAGTTCTTC. The encoded protein is CASSYGTSGRSSYNEQFF.

The J gene is TRBJ2-2, the V gene TRBV14; 11 bases agree with TRBD1. Germline lookup yields CDR1 SGHDN and CDR2 FVKESK. V was pared by 0 bases and J by 4 bases, with 4 bases of the junction left unmatched. The CDR3 is made up of 17 amino acids. In nucleotides, the CDR3 is TGTGCCAGCAGCCAAGATTACGGACAGGGGGCCACCGGGGAGCTGTTTTTT. This codes for CASSQDYGQGATGELFF.

The chain combines TRBV21-1 with TRBJ2-7. TRBV21-1 is listed as a pseudogene. This CDR3 has 14 residues. CDR3 in amino acids: CASSKVRVAYEQYF. The CDR3 coding sequence is TGTGCCAGCAGCAAAGTAAGGGTAGCCTACGAGCAGTACTTC.

This clonotype was observed a handful of times. V is TRBV20-1 and J is TRBJ2-7, with 11 nucleotides matching TRBD2. The CDR3 contains 13 residues. Germline trimming cut 4 bases from V and 6 bases from J; bases unmatched to any gene: 5. CDR1 is DFQATT and CDR2 is SNEGSKA in the germline V gene (reference sequence). The CDR3 nucleotides read TGCAGTGCTATCGGTACTAGCGGGAGCGAGCAGTACTTC. Translation: CSAIGTSGSEQYF.

There are a few counts of this clonotype. The CDR3 loop reads CATSRDKGTYEQYF. Here the CDR3 DNA reads TGTGCCACCAGCAGAGATAAGGGGACCTACGAGCAGTACTTC. The chain employs TRBV15 and TRBJ2-7, with D possibly matching TRBD1 (5 bases). V gave up 0 bases and J gave up 2 bases, with 8 bases separating them. Germline V gene data show CDR1 as LNHNV and CDR2 as YYDKDF (reference sequence). The CDR3 totals 14 residues. The variable domain in full, with the rest retrieved from reference TRBV15 and TRBJ2-7, is DAMVIQNPRYQVTQFGKPVTLSCSQTLNHNVMYWYQQKSSQAPKLLFHYYDKDFNNEADTPDNFQSRRPNTSFCFLDIRSPGLGDTAMYLCATSRDKGTYEQYFGPGTRLTVT.

The chain couples TRBV20-1 to TRBJ2-6; 7 bases agree with TRBD1. The V and J ends lost 1 base and 0 bases, in that order; junction bases with no gene match: 6. The CDR3 contains 17 residues. Germline lookup yields CDR1 DFQATT and CDR2 SNEGSKA (reference sequence). DNA for the CDR3: TGCAGTGCTAGAGGGACAGGTTCCTTCTCTGGGGCCAACGTCCTGACTTTC. Translated, it gives CSARGTGSFSGANVLTF.

This clonotype appeared a few times. The chain joins TRBV27 to TRBJ1-1; TRBD1 agrees at 7 bases. The CDR3 has 14 residues. V was pared by 3 bases and J by 5 bases, with 6 bases of the junction left unmatched. Germline lookup yields CDR1 MNHEY and CDR2 SMNVEV (reference sequence). The CDR3 sequence is CASSFRGGNTEAFF. CDR3 nucleotide sequence: TGTGCCAGCAGTTTCAGGGGGGGAAATACTGAAGCTTTCTTT.

This clonotype was detected a few times. The chain is built from TRBV18 and TRBJ2-3, with D possibly matching TRBD2 (6 bases). The CDR3 has 13 residues. V lost 4 bases, J lost 5 bases, and 10 bases lay in between. CDR1 is KGHSH and CDR2 is LQKENI in the germline V gene. The chain's CDR3 is CASSRGGRDTQYF. DNA for the CDR3: TGTGCCAGCTCACGGGGAGGTCGAGATACGCAGTATTTT.